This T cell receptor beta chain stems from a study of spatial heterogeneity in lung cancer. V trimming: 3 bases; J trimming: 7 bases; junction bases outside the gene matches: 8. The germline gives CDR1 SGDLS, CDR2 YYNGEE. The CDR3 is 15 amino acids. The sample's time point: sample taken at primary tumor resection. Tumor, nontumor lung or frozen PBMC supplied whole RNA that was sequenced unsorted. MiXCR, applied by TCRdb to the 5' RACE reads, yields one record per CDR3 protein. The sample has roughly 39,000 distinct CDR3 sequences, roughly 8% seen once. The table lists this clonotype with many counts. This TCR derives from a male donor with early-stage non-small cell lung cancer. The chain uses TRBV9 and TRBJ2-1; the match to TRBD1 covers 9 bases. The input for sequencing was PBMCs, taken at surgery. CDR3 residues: CASSGRDRAYNEQFF. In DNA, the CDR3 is TGTGCCAGCAGCGGCCGGGACAGGGCGTATAATGAGCAGTTCTTC.